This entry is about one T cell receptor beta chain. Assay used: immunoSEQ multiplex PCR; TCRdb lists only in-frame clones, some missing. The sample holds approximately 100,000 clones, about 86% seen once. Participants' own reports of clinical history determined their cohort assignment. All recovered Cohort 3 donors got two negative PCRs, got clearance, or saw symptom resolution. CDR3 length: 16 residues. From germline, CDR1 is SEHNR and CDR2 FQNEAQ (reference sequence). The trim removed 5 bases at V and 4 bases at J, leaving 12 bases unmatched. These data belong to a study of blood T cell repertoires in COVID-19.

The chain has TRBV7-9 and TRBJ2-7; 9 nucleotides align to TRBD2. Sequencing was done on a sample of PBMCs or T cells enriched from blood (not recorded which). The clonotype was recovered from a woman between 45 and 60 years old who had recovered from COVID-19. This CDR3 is CASSIIPGLAQYEQYF. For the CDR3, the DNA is TGTGCCAGCAGCATTATACCGGGACTAGCCCAGTACGAGCAGTACTTC. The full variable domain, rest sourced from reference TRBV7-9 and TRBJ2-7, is DTGVSQNPRHKITKRGQNVTFRCDPISEHNRLYWYRQTLGQGPEFLTYFQNEAQLEKSRLLSDRFSAERPKGSFSTLEIQRTEQGDSAMYLCASSIIPGLAQYEQYFGPGTRLTVT.